This T cell receptor (beta chain) appears in the sequencing data of a study of T-cell reconstitution after alpha-beta-depleted transplantation in children. This clonotype showed up many times. Unique molecular identifiers were used to barcode this TCRbeta library. Using its own MiXCR run on the PCR reads, TCRdb lists one record per CDR3 protein. Of about 610,000 distinct CDR3 sequences in the sample, over 9.5% are singletons; the top ten hold about 4%. Germline V CDR1 and CDR2: SGHAT, FQDESV (reference sequence). The CDR3 spans 13 residues. The trim removed 5 bases at V and 5 bases at J, leaving 4 bases unmatched.

The sequenced sample was PBMCs from the stem cell graft donor, obtained from the stem cell graft. The clonotype was recovered from a human donor who donated a stem cell graft to a child with acute myeloid leukemia. V is TRBV11-1 and J is TRBJ2-5; 8 bases are a match to TRBD2. In DNA form, the CDR3 reads TGTGCCAGCAGCACCGGGACTAGGGAGACCCAGTACTTC. Translated: CASSTGTRETQYF.